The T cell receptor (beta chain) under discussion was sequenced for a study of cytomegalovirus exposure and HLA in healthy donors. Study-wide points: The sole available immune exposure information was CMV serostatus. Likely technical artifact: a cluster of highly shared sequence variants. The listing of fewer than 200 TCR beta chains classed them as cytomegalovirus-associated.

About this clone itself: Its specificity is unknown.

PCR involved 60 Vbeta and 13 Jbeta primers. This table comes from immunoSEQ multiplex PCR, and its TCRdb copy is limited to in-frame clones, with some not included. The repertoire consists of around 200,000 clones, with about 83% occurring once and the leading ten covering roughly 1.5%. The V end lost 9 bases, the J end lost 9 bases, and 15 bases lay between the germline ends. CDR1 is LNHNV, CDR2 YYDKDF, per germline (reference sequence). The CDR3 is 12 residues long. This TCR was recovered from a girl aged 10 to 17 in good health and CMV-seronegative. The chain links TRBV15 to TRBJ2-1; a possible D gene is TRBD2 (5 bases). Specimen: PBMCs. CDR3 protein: CATRNGESEQFF. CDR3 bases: TGTGCCACACGCAACGGGGAGAGTGAGCAGTTCTTC.